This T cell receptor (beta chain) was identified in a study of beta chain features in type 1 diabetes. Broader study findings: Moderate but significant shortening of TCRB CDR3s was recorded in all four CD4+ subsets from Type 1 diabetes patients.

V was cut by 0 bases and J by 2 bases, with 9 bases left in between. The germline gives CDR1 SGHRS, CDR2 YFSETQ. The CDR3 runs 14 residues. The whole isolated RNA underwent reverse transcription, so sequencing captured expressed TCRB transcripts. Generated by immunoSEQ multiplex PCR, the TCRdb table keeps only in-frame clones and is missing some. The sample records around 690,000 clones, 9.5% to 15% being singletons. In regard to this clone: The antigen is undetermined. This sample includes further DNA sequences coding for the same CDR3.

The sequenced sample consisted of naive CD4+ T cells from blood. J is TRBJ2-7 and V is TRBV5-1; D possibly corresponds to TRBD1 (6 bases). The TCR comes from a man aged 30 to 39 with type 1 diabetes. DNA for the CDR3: TGCGCCAGCAGCTTGGGGCAGGGGCCCTACGAGCAGTACTTC. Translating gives CASSLGQGPYEQYF. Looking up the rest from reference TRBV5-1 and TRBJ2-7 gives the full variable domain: KAGVTQTPRYLIKTRGQQVTLSCSPISGHRSVSWYQQTPGQGLQFLFEYFSETQRNKGNFPGRFSGRQFSNSRSEMNVSTLELGDSALYLCASSLGQGPYEQYFGPGTRLTVT.